The 8 T cell receptor beta chains given below trace back to one sample, sequenced in a study of blood T cell repertoires in COVID-19. Here immunoSEQ multiplex PCR was the method, and the copy in TCRdb shows in-frame clones only, minus some. This table has about 400,000 clones, roughly 90% appearing once. The sample taken for sequencing was PBMCs or T cells enriched from blood (not recorded which). The receptors were sampled from a woman between 25 and 40 years old with acute COVID-19.

The rearrangement links TRBV10-1 to TRBJ2-1; 11 positions match TRBD1. Looked up from germline, CDR1 is WNHNN and CDR2 is SYGVQD (reference sequence). V lost 4 bases and J lost 8; bases outside the gene matches: 7. The CDR3 contains 15 residues. The CDR3 protein is CASSGPGQGAYEQFF. The DNA for the CDR3 is TGCGCCAGCAGTGGCCCCGGACAGGGGGCCTATGAGCAGTTCTTC.

The V and J genes are TRBV30 and TRBJ1-1; D perhaps matches TRBD1 (5 bases). V dropped 2 bases and J dropped 4 bases, with 17 bases sitting between them. This CDR3 spans 15 amino acids. Germline-derived CDR1 and CDR2 are GTSNPN and SVGIG (reference sequence). CDR3 in amino acids: CAWSTRGRAVTEAFF. CDR3 coding DNA: TGTGCCTGGAGTACCCGTGGCAGGGCTGTCACTGAAGCTTTCTTT.

CDR3 residues: CASSQGGGIGRMNTEAFF. CDR3 in DNA: TGCGCCAGCAGCCAAGGCGGAGGAATAGGGAGGATGAACACTGAAGCTTTCTTT. The chain recombines TRBV4-1 with TRBJ1-1; unclear D gene. Germline V gene data show CDR1 as MGHRA and CDR2 as YSYEKL. The CDR3 covers 18 residues. V lost 1 base, J lost 0 bases, and 18 bases lay in between.

This clone showed up just a few times. The rearrangement joins TRBV3-1 (or the pseudogene TRBV3-2) to TRBJ2-7; 7 nucleotides line up with TRBD1. V trimming: 2 bases; J trimming: 1 base; junction bases outside the gene matches: 2. The CDR3 is made up of 14 amino acids. The germline V gene has CDR1 LGHDT and CDR2 YNNKEL (reference sequence). CDR3 amino acids: CASSQRTGSYEQYF. Here the CDR3 DNA reads TGTGCCAGCAGCCAACGGACAGGTTCCTACGAGCAGTACTTC.

This clone was counted once. The chain combines TRBV6-5 with TRBJ1-3; a weak D match, TRBD1 (6 bases). The CDR3 loop spans 14 amino acids. Per the germline V gene, CDR1 is MNHEY and CDR2 is SVGAGI. Trimming took off 5 bases at V and 0 bases at J, with 8 bases between the two ends. The CDR3 bases are TGTGCCAGCAGTATCAGGGGCTCTGGAAACACCATATATTTT. It specifies CASSIRGSGNTIYF.

The chain is built from TRBV24-1 and TRBJ2-3; perhaps TRBD1 as D (5 bases). Trimming left V 1 base short and J 0 bases short, with 7 bases between. Germline values: CDR1 KGHDR, CDR2 SFDVKD. The CDR3 extends over 15 amino acids. This chain's CDR3 is CATSDFDSSTDTQYF. The CDR3 coding sequence is TGTGCCACCAGTGATTTTGACAGTAGCACAGATACGCAGTATTTT.

This chain uses TRBV18 with TRBJ2-3; TRBD2 aligns across 12 bases. J gave up 4 bases and V 3 bases, and 8 bases lay outside the gene matches. This CDR3 spans 17 amino acids. Per germline, CDR1 KGHSH and CDR2 LQKENI. CDR3 DNA sequence: TGTGCCAGCTCACCCGTGACTAGCGGGGGCGCCTCAGATACGCAGTATTTT. The encoded protein is CASSPVTSGGASDTQYF.

V and J are TRBV30 and TRBJ1-1; 11 bases map to TRBD1. The ends lost 4 bases at V and 3 bases at J; junction bases unmatched: 4. The germline gives CDR1 GTSNPN, CDR2 SVGIG (reference sequence). This CDR3 has 14 amino acids. The CDR3 nucleotides are TGTGCCTGGACTGGACAGGGGGCTGACACTGAAGCTTTCTTT. As protein: CAWTGQGADTEAFF. The full variable domain, in which reference TRBV30 and TRBJ1-1 provide the parts outside the CDR3, is SQTIHQWPATLVQPVGSPLSLECTVEGTSNPNLYWYRQAAGRGLQLLFYSVGIGQISSEVPQNLSASRPQDRQFILSSKKLLLSDSGFYLCAWTGQGADTEAFFGQGTRLTVV.